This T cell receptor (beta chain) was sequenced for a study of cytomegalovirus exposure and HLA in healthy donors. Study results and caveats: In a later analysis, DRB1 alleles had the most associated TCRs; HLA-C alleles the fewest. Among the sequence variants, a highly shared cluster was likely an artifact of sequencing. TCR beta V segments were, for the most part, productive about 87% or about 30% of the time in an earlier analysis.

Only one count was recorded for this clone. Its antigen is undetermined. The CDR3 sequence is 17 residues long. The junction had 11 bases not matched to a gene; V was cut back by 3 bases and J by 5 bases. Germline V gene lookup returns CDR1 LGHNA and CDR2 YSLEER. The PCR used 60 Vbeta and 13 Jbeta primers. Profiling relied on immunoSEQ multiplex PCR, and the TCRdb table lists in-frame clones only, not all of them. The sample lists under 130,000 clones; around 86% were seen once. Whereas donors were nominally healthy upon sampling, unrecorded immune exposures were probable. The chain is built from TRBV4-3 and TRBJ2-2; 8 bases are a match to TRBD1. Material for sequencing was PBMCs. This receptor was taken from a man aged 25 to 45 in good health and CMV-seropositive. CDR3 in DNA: TGCGCCAGCAGCCAGAGGACAGGGTCCCGGGGGACCGGGGAGCTGTTTTTT. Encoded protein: CASSQRTGSRGTGELFF.